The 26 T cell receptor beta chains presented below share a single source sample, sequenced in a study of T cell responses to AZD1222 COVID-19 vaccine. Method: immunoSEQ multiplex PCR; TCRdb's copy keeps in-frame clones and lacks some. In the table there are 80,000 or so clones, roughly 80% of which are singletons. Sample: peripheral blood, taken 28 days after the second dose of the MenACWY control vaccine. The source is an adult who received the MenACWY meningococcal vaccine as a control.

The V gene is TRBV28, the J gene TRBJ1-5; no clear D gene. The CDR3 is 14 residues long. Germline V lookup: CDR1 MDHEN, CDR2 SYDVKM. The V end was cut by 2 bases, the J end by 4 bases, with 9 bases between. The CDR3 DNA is TGTGCCAGCAGTTTAATCAGTGATAATCAGCCCCAGCATTTT. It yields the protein CASSLISDNQPQHF.

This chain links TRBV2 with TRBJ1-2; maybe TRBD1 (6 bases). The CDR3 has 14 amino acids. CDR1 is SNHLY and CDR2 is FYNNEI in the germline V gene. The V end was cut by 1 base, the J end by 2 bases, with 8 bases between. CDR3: CASSEGGGNYGYTF. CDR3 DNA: TGTGCCAGCAGTGAAGGGGGGGGCAACTATGGCTACACCTTC.

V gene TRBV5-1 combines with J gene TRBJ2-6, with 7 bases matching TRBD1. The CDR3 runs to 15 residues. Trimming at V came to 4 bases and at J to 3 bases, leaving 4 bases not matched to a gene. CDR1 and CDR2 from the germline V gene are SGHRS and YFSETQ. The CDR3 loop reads CASSVDRVGANVLTF. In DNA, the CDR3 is TGCGCCAGCAGCGTCGACAGGGTTGGGGCCAACGTCCTGACTTTC.

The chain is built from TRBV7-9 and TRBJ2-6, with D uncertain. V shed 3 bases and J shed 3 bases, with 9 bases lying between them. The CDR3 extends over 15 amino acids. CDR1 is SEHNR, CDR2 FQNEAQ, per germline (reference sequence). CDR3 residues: CASSFRQDGANVLTF. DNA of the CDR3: TGTGCCAGCAGCTTCCGACAAGATGGGGCCAACGTCCTGACTTTC.

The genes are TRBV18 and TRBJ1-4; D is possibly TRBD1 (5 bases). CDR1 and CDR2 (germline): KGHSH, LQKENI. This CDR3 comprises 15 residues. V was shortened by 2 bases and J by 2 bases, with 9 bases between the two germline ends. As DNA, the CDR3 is TGTGCCAGCTCACCAAACGGGGGTACTAATGAAAAACTGTTTTTT. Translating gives CASSPNGGTNEKLFF.

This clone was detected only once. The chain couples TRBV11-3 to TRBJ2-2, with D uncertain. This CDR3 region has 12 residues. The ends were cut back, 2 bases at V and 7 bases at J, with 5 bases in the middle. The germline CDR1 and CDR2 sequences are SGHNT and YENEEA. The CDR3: CASSLRLGELFF. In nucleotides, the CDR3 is TGTGCCAGCAGCTTAAGGCTCGGGGAGCTGTTTTTT. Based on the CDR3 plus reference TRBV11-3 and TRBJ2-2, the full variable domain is EAGVVQSPRYKIIEKKQPVAFWCNPISGHNTLYWYLQNLGQGPELLIRYENEEAVDDSQLPKDRFSAERLKGVDSTLKIQPAELGDSAVYLCASSLRLGELFFGEGSRLTVL.

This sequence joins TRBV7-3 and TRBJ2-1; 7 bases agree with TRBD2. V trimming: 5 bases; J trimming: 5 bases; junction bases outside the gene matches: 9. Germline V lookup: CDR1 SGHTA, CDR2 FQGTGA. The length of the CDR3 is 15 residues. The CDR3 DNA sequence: TGTGCCAGCAGCACAGCGGGAAACCGGCACAATGAGCAGTTCTTC. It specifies CASSTAGNRHNEQFF.

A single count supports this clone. The CDR3 protein is CAWREGGAWNEQFF. In DNA, the CDR3 is TGTGCCTGGAGGGAAGGGGGCGCCTGGAATGAGCAGTTCTTC. This chain joins TRBV30 and TRBJ2-1, with TRBD1 identical over 7 bases. From germline, CDR1 is GTSNPN and CDR2 SVGIG (reference sequence). V was clipped by 3 bases and J by 7 bases; unmatched bases: 9. The length of the CDR3 is 14 residues.

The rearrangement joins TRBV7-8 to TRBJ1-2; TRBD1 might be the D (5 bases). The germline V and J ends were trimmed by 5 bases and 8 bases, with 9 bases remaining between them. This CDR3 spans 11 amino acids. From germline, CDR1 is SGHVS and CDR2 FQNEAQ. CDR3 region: CASSLGGGYTF. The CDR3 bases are TGTGCCAGCAGCCTCGGGGGGGGCTACACCTTC.

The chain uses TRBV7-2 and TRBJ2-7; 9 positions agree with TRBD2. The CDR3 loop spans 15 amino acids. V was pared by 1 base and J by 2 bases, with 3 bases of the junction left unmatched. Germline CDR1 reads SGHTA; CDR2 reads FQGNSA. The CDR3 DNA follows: TGTGCCAGCAGCTTAGAGGCGGGGGGGCCCTACGAGCAGTACTTC. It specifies CASSLEAGGPYEQYF. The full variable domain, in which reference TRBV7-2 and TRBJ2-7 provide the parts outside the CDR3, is GAGVSQSPSNKVTEKGKDVELRCDPISGHTALYWYRQSLGQGLEFLIYFQGNSAPDKSGLPSDRFSAERTGGSVSTLTIQRTQQEDSAVYLCASSLEAGGPYEQYFGPGTRLTVT.

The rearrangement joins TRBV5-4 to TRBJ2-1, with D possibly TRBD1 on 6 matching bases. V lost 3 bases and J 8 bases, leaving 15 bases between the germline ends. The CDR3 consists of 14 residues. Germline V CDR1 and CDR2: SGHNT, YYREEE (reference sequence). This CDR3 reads CASSSLQGLDEQFF. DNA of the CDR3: TGTGCCAGCAGCTCCCTACAGGGTTTGGATGAGCAGTTCTTC.

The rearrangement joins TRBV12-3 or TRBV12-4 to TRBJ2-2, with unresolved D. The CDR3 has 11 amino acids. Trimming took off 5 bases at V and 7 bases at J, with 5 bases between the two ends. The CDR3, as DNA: TGTGCCAGCAGTAGACTCGGGGAGCTGTTTTTT. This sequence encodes CASSRLGELFF.

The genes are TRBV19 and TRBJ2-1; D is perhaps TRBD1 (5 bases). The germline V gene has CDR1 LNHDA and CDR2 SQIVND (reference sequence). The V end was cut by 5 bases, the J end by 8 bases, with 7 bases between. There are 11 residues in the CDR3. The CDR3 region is CASSGAHEQFF. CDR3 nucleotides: TGTGCCAGTAGTGGGGCCCATGAGCAGTTCTTC.

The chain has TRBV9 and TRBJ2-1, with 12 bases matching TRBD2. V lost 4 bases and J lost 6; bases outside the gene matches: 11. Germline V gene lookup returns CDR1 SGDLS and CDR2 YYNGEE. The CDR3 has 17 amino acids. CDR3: CASSPRLAGANLNEQFF. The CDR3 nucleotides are TGTGCCAGCAGCCCCCGACTAGCGGGAGCGAACCTCAATGAGCAGTTCTTC.

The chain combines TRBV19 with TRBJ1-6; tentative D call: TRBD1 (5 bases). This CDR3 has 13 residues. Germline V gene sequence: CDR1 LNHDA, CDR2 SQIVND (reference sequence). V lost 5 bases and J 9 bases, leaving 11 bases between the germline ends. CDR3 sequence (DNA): TGTGCCAGTAGTGCCGGACAAGGTTCACCCCTCCACTTT. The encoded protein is CASSAGQGSPLHF.

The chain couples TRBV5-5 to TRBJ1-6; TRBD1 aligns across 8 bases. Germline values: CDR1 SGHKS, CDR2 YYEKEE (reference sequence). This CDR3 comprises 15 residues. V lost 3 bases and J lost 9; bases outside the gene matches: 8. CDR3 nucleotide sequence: TGTGCCAGCAGCTCCCTCGGACAGGGAAGTTCACCCCTCCACTTT. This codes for CASSSLGQGSSPLHF.

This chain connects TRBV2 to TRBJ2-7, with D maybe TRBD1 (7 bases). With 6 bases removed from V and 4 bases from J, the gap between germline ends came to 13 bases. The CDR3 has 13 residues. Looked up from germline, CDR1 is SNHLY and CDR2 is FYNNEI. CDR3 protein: CASRGGAGYEQYF. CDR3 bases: TGTGCCAGCAGAGGGGGCGCGGGGTACGAGCAGTACTTC.

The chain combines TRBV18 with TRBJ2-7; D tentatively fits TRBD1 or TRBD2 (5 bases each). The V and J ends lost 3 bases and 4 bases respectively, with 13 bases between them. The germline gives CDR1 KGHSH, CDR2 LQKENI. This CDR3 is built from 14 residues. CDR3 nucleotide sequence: TGTGCCAGCTCACCCGGGGACCAATATTACGAGCAGTACTTC. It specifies CASSPGDQYYEQYF. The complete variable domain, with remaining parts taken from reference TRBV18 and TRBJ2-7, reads NAGVMQNPRHLVRRRGQEARLRCSPMKGHSHVYWYRQLPEEGLKFMVYLQKENIIDESGMPKERFSAEFPKEGPSILRIQQVVRGDSAAYFCASSPGDQYYEQYFGPGTRLTVT.

In DNA, the CDR3 is TGTGCCAGCACACAGGGGGCGGGAGGCTACACCTTC. This encodes CASTQGAGGYTF. V gene TRBV5-4 combines with J gene TRBJ1-2; 9 bases line up with TRBD1. The CDR3 runs to 12 residues. The V gene end was trimmed by 6 bases and the J gene end by 8 bases; junction bases not matched to a gene: 5. The V gene's germline CDR1 is SGHNT and CDR2 YYREEE (reference sequence). Using reference TRBV5-4 and TRBJ1-2 for the parts outside the CDR3, the full variable domain is ETGVTQSPTHLIKTRGQQVTLRCSSQSGHNTVSWYQQALGQGPQFIFQYYREEENGRGNFPPRFSGLQFPNYSSELNVNALELDDSALYLCASTQGAGGYTFGSGTRLTVV.

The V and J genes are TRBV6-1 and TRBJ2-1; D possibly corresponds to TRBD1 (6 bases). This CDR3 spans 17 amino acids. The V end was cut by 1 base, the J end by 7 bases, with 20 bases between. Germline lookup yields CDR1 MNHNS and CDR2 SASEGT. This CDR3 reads CASSEETGMKLRNEQFF. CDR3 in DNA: TGTGCCAGCAGTGAAGAAACAGGGATGAAGCTTAGGAATGAGCAGTTCTTC.

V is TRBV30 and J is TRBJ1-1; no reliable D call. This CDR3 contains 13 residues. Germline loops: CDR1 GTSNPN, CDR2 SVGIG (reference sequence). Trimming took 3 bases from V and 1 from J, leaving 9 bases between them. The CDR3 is CAWRRTANTEAFF. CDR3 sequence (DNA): TGTGCCTGGAGGCGGACGGCGAACACTGAAGCTTTCTTT.

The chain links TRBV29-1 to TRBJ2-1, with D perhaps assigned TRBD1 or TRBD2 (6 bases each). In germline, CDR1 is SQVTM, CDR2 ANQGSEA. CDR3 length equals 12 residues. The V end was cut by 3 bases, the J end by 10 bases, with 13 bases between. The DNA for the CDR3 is TGCAGCGTTGAGCCGGGGGCGGGGGAGCAGTTCTTC. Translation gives CSVEPGAGEQFF.

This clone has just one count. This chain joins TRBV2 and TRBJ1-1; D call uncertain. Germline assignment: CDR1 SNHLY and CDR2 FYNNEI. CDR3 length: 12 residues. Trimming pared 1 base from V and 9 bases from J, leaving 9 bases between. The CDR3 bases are TGTGCCAGCAGTGAAGGCCCCTCTAAAGCTTTCTTT. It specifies CASSEGPSKAFF.

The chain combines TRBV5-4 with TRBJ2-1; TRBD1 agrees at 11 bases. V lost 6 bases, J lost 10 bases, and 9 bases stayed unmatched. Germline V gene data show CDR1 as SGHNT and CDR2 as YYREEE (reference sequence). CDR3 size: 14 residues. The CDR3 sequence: CASNRDRGADEQFF. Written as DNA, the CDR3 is TGTGCCAGCAACAGGGACAGGGGGGCGGACGAGCAGTTCTTC. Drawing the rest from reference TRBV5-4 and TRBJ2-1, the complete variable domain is ETGVTQSPTHLIKTRGQQVTLRCSSQSGHNTVSWYQQALGQGPQFIFQYYREEENGRGNFPPRFSGLQFPNYSSELNVNALELDDSALYLCASNRDRGADEQFFGPGTRLTVL.

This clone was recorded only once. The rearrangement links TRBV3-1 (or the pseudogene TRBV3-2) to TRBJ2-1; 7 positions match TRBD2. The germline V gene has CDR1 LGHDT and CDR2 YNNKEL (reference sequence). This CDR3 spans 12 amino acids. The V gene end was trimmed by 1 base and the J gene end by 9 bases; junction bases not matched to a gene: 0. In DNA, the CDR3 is TGTGCCAGCAGCCAAGCGGGGGGTGAGCAGTTCTTC. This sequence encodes CASSQAGGEQFF.

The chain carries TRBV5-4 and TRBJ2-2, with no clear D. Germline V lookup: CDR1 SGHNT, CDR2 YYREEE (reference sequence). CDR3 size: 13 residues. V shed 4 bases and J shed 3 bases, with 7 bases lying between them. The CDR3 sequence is CASSRPDTGELFF. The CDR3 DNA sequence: TGTGCCAGCAGCCGCCCAGACACCGGGGAGCTGTTTTTT.